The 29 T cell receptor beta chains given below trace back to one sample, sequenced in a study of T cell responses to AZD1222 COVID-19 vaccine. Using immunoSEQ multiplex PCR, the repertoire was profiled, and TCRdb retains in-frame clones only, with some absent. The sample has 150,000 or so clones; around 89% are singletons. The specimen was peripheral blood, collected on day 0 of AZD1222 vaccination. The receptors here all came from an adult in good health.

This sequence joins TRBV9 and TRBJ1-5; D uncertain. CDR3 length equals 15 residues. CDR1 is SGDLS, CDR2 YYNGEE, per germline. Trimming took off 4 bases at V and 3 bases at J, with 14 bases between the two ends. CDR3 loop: CASSPLGSDNQPQHF. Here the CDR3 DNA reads TGTGCCAGCAGCCCCTTGGGTTCAGACAATCAGCCCCAGCATTTT.

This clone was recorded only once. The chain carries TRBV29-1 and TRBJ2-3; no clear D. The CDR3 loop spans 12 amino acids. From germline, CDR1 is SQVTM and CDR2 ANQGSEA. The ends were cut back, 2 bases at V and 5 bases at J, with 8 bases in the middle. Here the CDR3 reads CSVEKTLDTQYF. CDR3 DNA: TGCAGCGTTGAAAAGACCCTAGATACGCAGTATTTT.

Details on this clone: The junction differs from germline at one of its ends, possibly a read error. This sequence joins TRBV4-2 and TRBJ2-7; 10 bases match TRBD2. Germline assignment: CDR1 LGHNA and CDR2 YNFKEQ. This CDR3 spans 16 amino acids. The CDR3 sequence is CASSQVERGGSNEQYF. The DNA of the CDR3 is TGTGCCAGCAGCCAAGTTGAGCGGGGGGGCTCCAACGAGCAGTACTTC.

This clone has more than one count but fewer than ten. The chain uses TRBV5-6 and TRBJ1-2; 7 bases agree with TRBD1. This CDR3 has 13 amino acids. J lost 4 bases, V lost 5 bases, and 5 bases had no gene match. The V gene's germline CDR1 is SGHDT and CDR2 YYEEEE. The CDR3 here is CASSPGQTYGYTF. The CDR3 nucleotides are TGTGCCAGCAGTCCGGGACAGACCTATGGCTACACCTTC.

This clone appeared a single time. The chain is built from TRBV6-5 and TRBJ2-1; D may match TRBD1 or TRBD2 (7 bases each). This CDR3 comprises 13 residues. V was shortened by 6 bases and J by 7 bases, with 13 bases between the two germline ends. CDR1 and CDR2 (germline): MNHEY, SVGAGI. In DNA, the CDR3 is TGTGCCAGCAGGGGAGGGGGCCTGAATGAGCAGTTCTTC. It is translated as CASRGGGLNEQFF.

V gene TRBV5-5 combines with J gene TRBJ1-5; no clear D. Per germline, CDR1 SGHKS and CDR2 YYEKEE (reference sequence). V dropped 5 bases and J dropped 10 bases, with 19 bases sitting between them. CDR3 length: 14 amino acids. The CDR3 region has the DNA TGTGCCAGCAGTTCAGACGTGTTGTTCAACCCCCAGCATTTT. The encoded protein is CASSSDVLFNPQHF.

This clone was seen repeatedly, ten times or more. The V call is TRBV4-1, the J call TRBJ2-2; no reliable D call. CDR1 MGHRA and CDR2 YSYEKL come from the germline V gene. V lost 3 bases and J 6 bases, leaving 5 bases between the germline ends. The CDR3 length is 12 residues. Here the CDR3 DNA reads TGCGCCAGCAGCCAGATGTCCGGGGAGCTGTTTTTT. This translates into CASSQMSGELFF.

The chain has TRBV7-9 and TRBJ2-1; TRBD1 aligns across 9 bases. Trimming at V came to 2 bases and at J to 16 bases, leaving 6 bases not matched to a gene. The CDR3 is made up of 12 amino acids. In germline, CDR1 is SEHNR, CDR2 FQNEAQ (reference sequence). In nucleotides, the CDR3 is TGTGCCAGCAGCTTACTCGGGACAGGGCATTTCTTC. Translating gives CASSLLGTGHFF.

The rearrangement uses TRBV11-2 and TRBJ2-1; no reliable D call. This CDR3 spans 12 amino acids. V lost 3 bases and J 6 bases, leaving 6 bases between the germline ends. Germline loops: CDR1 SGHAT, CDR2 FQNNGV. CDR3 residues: CASSFVGNEQFF. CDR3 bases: TGTGCCAGCAGCTTTGTCGGCAATGAGCAGTTCTTC.

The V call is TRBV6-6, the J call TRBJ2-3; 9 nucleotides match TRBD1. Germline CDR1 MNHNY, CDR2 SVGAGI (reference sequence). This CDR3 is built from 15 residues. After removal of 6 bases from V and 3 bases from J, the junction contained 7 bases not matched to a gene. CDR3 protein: CASSRTGQGTDTQYF. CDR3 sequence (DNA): TGTGCCAGCAGCAGGACGGGACAGGGTACAGATACGCAGTATTTT.

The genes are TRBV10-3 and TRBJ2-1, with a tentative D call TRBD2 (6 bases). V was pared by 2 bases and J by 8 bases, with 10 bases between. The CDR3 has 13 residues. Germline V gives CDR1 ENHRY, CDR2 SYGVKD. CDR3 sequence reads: CAISEGGDHEQFF. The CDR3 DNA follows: TGTGCCATCAGTGAGGGAGGGGACCATGAGCAGTTCTTC.

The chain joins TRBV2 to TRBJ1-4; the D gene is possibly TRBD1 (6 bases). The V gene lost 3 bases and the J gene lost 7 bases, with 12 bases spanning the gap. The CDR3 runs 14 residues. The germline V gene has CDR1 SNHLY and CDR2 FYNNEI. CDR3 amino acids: CASSDRGMGEKLFF. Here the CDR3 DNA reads TGTGCCAGCAGTGACAGGGGTATGGGTGAAAAACTGTTTTTT.

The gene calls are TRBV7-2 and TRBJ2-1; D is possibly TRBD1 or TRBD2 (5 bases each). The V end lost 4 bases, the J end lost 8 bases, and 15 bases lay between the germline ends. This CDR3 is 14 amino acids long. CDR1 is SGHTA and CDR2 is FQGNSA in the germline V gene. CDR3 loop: CASSSAWGSYEQFF. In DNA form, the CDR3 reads TGTGCCAGCAGCTCAGCTTGGGGGTCGTATGAGCAGTTCTTC.

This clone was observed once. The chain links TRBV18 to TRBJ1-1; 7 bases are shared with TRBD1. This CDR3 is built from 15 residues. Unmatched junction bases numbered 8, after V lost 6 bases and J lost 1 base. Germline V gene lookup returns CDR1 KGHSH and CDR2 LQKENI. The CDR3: CASSQGQIPNTEAFF. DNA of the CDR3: TGTGCCAGCTCCCAGGGACAGATACCGAACACTGAAGCTTTCTTT.

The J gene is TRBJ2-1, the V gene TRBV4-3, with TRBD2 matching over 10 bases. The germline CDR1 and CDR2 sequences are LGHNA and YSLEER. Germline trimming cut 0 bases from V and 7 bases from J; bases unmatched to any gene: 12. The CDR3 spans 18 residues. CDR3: CASSQDLPSLAGRNEQFF. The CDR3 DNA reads TGCGCCAGCAGCCAAGATCTTCCCTCACTAGCGGGGAGGAATGAGCAGTTCTTC.

The CDR3 DNA sequence: TGTGCCAGCAGTTACTTCGTGACGGTTAACTATGGCTACACCTTC. Its translation is CASSYFVTVNYGYTF. The J gene is TRBJ1-2, the V gene TRBV6-6; D is undetermined. Deletions cut 1 base from V and 1 base from J, with 10 bases between. CDR3 length: 15 amino acids. Germline V gives CDR1 MNHNY, CDR2 SVGAGI (reference sequence).

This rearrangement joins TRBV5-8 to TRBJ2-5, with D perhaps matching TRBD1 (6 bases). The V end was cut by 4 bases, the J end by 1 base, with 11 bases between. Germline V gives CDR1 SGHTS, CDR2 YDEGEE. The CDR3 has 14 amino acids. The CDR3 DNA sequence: TGTGCCAGCAGCCGAGGACAGCCCCAAGAGACCCAGTACTTC. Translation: CASSRGQPQETQYF. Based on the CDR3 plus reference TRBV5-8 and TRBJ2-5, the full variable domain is EAGVTQSPTHLIKTRGQQATLRCSPISGHTSVYWYQQALGLGLQFLLWYDEGEERNRGNFPPRFSGRQFPNYSSELNVNALELEDSALYLCASSRGQPQETQYFGPGTRLLVL.

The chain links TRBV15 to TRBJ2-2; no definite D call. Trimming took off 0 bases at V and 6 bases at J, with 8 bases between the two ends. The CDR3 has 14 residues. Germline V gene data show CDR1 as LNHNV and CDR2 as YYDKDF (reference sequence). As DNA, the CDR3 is TGTGCCACCAGCAGAGATAGTTGGCCCGGGGAGCTGTTTTTT. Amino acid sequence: CATSRDSWPGELFF.

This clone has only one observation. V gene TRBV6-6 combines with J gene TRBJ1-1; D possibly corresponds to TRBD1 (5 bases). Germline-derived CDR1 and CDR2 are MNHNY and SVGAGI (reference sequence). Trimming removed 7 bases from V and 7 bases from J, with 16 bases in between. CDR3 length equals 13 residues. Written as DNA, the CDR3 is TGTGCCAGCAAAGGGACCCTGAGGAGTGAAGCTTTCTTT. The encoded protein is CASKGTLRSEAFF.

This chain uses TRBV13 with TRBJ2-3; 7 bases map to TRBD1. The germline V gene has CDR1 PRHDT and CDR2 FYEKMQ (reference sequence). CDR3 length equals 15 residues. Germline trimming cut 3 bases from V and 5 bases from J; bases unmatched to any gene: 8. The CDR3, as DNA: TGTGCCAGCAGCTTGCGAACAGGGGCGGGAGATACGCAGTATTTT. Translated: CASSLRTGAGDTQYF.

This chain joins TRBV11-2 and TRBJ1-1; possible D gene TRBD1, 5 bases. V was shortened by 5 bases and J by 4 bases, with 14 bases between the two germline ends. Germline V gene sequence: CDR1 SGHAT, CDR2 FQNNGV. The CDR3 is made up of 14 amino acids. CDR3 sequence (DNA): TGTGCCAGCAGCGTAGGTATCGGGGCCACTGAAGCTTTCTTT. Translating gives CASSVGIGATEAFF.

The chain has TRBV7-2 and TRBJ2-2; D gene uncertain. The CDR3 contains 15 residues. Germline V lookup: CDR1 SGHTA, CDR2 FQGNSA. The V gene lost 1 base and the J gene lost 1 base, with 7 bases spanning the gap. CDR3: CASSLVAVNTGELFF. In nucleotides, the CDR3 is TGTGCCAGCAGCTTAGTTGCCGTGAACACCGGGGAGCTGTTTTTT.

This CDR3 is CASSPEHLYNEQFF. CDR3 sequence (DNA): TGTGCCAGCTCACCCGAACATCTTTACAATGAGCAGTTCTTC. This chain connects TRBV18 to TRBJ2-1, with no clear D. The CDR3 is made up of 14 amino acids. Germline loops: CDR1 KGHSH, CDR2 LQKENI. V dropped 3 bases and J dropped 4 bases, with 10 bases sitting between them. The variable domain in full, completed from reference TRBV18 and TRBJ2-1, reads NAGVMQNPRHLVRRRGQEARLRCSPMKGHSHVYWYRQLPEEGLKFMVYLQKENIIDESGMPKERFSAEFPKEGPSILRIQQVVRGDSAAYFCASSPEHLYNEQFFGPGTRLTVL.

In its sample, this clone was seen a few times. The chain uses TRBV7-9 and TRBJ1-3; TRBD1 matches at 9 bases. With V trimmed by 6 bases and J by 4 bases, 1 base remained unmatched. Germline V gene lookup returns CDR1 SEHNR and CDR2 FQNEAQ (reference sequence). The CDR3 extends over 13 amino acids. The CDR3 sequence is CASRQGAGNTIYF. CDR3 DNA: TGTGCCAGCAGACAGGGGGCGGGAAACACCATATATTTT.

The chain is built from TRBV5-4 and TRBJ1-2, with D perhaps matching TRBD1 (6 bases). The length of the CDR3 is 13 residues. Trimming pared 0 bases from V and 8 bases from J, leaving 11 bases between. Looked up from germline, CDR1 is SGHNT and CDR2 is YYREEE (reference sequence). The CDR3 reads CASSLAGARGYTF. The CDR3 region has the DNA TGTGCCAGCAGCTTGGCGGGGGCGCGGGGCTACACCTTC.

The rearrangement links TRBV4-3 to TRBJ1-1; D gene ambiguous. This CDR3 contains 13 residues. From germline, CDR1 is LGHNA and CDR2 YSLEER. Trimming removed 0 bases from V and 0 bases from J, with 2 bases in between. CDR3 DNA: TGCGCCAGCAGCCAAGAAGTGAACACTGAAGCTTTCTTT. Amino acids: CASSQEVNTEAFF.

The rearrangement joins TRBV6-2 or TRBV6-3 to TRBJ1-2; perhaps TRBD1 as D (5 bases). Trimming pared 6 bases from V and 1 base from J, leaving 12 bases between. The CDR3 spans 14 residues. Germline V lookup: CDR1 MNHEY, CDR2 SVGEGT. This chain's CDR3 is CASSMGRINYGYTF. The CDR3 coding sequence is TGTGCCAGCAGCATGGGACGGATTAACTATGGCTACACCTTC.

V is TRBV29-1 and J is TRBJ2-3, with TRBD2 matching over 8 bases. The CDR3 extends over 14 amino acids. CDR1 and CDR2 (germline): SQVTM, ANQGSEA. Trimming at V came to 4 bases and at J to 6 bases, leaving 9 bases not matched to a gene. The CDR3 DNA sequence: TGCAGCGTTGTGAGAGCGGGAGAGTTGGATACGCAGTATTTT. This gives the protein CSVVRAGELDTQYF.

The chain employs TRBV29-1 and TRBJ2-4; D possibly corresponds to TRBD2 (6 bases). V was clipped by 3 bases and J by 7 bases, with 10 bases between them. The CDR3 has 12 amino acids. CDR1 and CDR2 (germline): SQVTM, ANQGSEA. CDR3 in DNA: TGCAGCGTTGAGGAGGGGAGCAACATTCAGTACTTC. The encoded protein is CSVEEGSNIQYF.